One and the same sample provided the 24 T cell receptor beta chains below, sequenced in a study of identical twins. A single record per CDR3 protein comes from TCRdb applying MiXCR to the 5' RACE reads. The sample has 750,000 to 950,000 distinct CDR3 sequences; roughly 12% are singletons. The same specimen was also included in a second study, on yellow fever vaccine responses in identical twins.

The sequencing input was PBMCs. All receptors come from a young woman in good health.

This clonotype turned up a few times. This chain links TRBV3-1 with TRBJ1-4; D is perhaps TRBD1 (6 bases). V shed 0 bases and J shed 0 bases, with 11 bases lying between them. The CDR3 has 17 residues. The V gene's germline CDR1 is LGHDT and CDR2 YNNKEL (reference sequence). In nucleotides, the CDR3 is TGTGCCAGCAGCCAAGATCTCCGGACAGCAACTAATGAAAAACTGTTTTTT. Protein: CASSQDLRTATNEKLFF.

This clonotype has ten or more counts. V usage is TRBV28 and J usage is TRBJ1-4; possible D gene TRBD1, 6 bases. The germline V gene encodes CDR1 MDHEN and CDR2 SYDVKM. The CDR3 totals 17 residues. The V end was cut by 5 bases, the J end by 0 bases, with 16 bases between. CDR3 loop: CASSTRGRGPTNEKLFF. The DNA for the CDR3 is TGTGCCAGCAGTACCAGGGGAAGAGGGCCAACTAATGAAAAACTGTTTTTT.

The chain uses TRBV7-9 and TRBJ2-2; D possibly corresponds to TRBD1 (6 bases). The CDR3 is 13 residues long. V was cut by 7 bases and J by 6 bases, with 12 bases left in between. The germline V gene has CDR1 SEHNR and CDR2 FQNEAQ (reference sequence). The CDR3 spells CASTFQGPGELFF. In DNA, the CDR3 is TGTGCCAGCACCTTCCAGGGGCCCGGGGAGCTGTTTTTT.

In nucleotides, the CDR3 is TGTGCCAGCAGCTTTCCTTTGGACAGCCACCTAGGGGAGACCCAGTACTTC. This translates into CASSFPLDSHLGETQYF. The V gene is TRBV5-5, the J gene TRBJ2-5, with D perhaps matching TRBD1 (6 bases). This CDR3 region has 17 residues. Trimming took off 2 bases at V and 5 bases at J, with 22 bases between the two ends. Germline V lookup: CDR1 SGHKS, CDR2 YYEKEE (reference sequence).

The chain has TRBV12-3 or TRBV12-4 and TRBJ2-3; 12 bases align to TRBD2. The CDR3 contains 17 residues. The J segment lost 2 bases and the V segment lost 7 bases, leaving 10 bases of the junction unmatched. The CDR3 loop is CASNSGTSGFSTDTQYF. The CDR3 nucleotides are TGTGCCAGCAATTCCGGGACTAGCGGGTTTTCCACAGATACGCAGTATTTT.

The rearrangement joins TRBV5-1 to TRBJ2-2, with a weak D call TRBD2 (5 bases). Trimming removed 5 bases at V and 5 bases at J, with 16 bases between. The CDR3 is made up of 15 amino acids. Germline V gene data show CDR1 as SGHRS and CDR2 as YFSETQ. The CDR3 reads CASRKAVPGTGELFF. DNA of the CDR3: TGCGCCAGCAGAAAGGCGGTACCGGGGACCGGGGAGCTGTTTTTT.

V and J are TRBV5-1 and TRBJ2-7; 14 nucleotides match TRBD2. The CDR3 contains 15 residues. Looked up from germline, CDR1 is SGHRS and CDR2 is YFSETQ. Losses at the gene ends were 4 bases for V and 4 bases for J; bases not matched to a gene: 4. CDR3 bases: TGCGCCAGCAGCACGGGACTAGCGGGAGAGTACGAGCAGTACTTC. It specifies CASSTGLAGEYEQYF.

This clonotype has more than one count but fewer than ten. The CDR3, as DNA: TGTGCCAGCAGTGGGGACTCCGGGACGCGGGGGAGAGGGGCCAACGTCCTGACTTTC. Protein product: CASSGDSGTRGRGANVLTF. The chain joins TRBV25-1 to TRBJ2-6, with 7 bases that match TRBD2. The germline CDR1 and CDR2 sequences are MGHDK and SYGVNS. The V segment lost 4 bases and the J segment 4 bases; nucleotides outside the gene matches: 16. CDR3 length: 19 amino acids.

This clonotype has just a few counts. V and J are TRBV20-1 and TRBJ1-1, with D perhaps matching TRBD1 (5 bases). This CDR3 contains 14 residues. The V end lost 5 bases, the J end lost 4 bases, and 17 bases lay between the germline ends. CDR1 is DFQATT and CDR2 is SNEGSKA in the germline V gene (reference sequence). The CDR3 bases are TGCAGTGCTCCCTCCGAGGGGATGGCCACTGAAGCTTTCTTT. The encoded protein is CSAPSEGMATEAFF.

The sample holds a few counts of this clonotype. The rearrangement uses TRBV18 and TRBJ2-7; 7 positions match TRBD2. CDR1 KGHSH and CDR2 LQKENI come from the germline V gene. This CDR3 is built from 15 residues. J was trimmed by 2 bases and V by 3 bases; bases with no gene match: 7. Written as DNA, the CDR3 is TGTGCCAGCTCACCGCCGGGACTACAAACCTACGAGCAGTACTTC. It yields the protein CASSPPGLQTYEQYF.

The gene calls are TRBV3-1 and TRBJ2-1, with 8 bases identical to TRBD2. From germline, CDR1 is LGHDT and CDR2 YNNKEL (reference sequence). The CDR3 is made up of 17 amino acids. The ends lost 1 base at V and 12 bases at J; junction bases unmatched: 17. The CDR3 spells CASSQGGIREGQSRQFF. In nucleotides, the CDR3 is TGTGCCAGCAGCCAAGGTGGCATTCGGGAGGGCCAGAGTAGGCAGTTCTTC.

This chain uses TRBV20-1 with TRBJ2-1; D is uncertain. V lost 0 bases, J lost 1 base, and 10 bases lay in between. The CDR3 has 15 residues. The germline V gene has CDR1 DFQATT and CDR2 SNEGSKA (reference sequence). Here the CDR3 reads CSARDGRPSYNEQFF. In nucleotides, the CDR3 is TGCAGTGCTAGAGACGGACGGCCTTCCTACAATGAGCAGTTCTTC.

The chain recombines TRBV11-1 with TRBJ1-1; the match to TRBD1 covers 9 bases. The CDR3 has 14 residues. J lost 5 bases, V lost 5 bases, and 6 bases had no gene match. Per germline, CDR1 SGHAT and CDR2 FQDESV (reference sequence). The CDR3, as DNA: TGTGCCAGCAGCGCCAGACAGGGGGAGACTGAAGCTTTCTTT. It codes for CASSARQGETEAFF.

The chain recombines TRBV15 with TRBJ1-2; the match to TRBD1 covers 9 bases. There are 15 residues in the CDR3. V lost 5 bases to trimming and J lost 2 bases; unmatched junction nucleotides: 6. Germline lookup yields CDR1 LNHNV and CDR2 YYDKDF (reference sequence). CDR3 in amino acids: CATSEDRGRNYGYTF. The CDR3 DNA is TGTGCCACCAGCGAGGACAGGGGCAGGAACTATGGCTACACCTTC.

The gene calls are TRBV10-3 and TRBJ2-7; the D gene could be TRBD1 or TRBD2 (7 bases each). Germline V gene sequence: CDR1 ENHRY, CDR2 SYGVKD. V lost 6 bases and J 3 bases, leaving 21 bases between the germline ends. The CDR3 spans 16 residues. Written as DNA, the CDR3 is TGTGCCATCAGCAGCGAAGCGGGGACAGCGGGCTACGAGCAGTACTTC. Protein: CAISSEAGTAGYEQYF.

The chain recombines TRBV21-1 with TRBJ1-1; no check of the table's D call, TRBD1, against the DNA was made. TRBV21-1 is assigned pseudogene status. This CDR3 is built from 14 residues. The CDR3 DNA sequence: TGTGCCAACCACAGGGTGGCGATGAACACTGAAGCTTTCTTT. Translation gives CANHRVAMNTEAFF.

This chain joins TRBV3-1 and TRBJ2-7, with 12 bases matching TRBD2. Per germline, CDR1 LGHDT and CDR2 YNNKEL (reference sequence). Trimming removed 6 bases from V and 7 bases from J; junction bases left unmatched: 10. The CDR3 has 15 residues. The CDR3 loop is CASRASGRANGEQYF. In DNA form, the CDR3 reads TGTGCCAGCAGAGCTAGCGGGAGGGCGAATGGAGAGCAGTACTTC.

This clonotype has at least ten counts. The chain couples TRBV25-1 to TRBJ2-5; TRBD2 matches at 12 bases. CDR3 length equals 17 residues. V was clipped by 0 bases and J by 2 bases; unmatched bases: 4. CDR1 MGHDK and CDR2 SYGVNS come from the germline V gene. In DNA form, the CDR3 reads TGTGCCAGCAGTGAATACAGGACTAGCGGGGAACAAGAGACCCAGTACTTC. It encodes CASSEYRTSGEQETQYF.

The CDR3 DNA reads TGCAGCATTACTGGTGTGTGGCCAGATACGCAGTATTTT. This codes for CSITGVWPDTQYF. J is TRBJ2-3 and V is TRBV29-1; D not certain. Germline assignment: CDR1 SQVTM and CDR2 ANQGSEA. The germline V and J ends were trimmed by 8 bases and 4 bases, with 16 bases remaining between them. This CDR3 region has 13 residues.

The rearrangement uses TRBV12-3 or TRBV12-4 and TRBJ2-1; the D gene is possibly TRBD2 (6 bases). Trimming pared 4 bases from V and 4 bases from J, leaving 11 bases between. The CDR3 is 14 residues long. The CDR3 here is CASSSWGDYNEQFF. DNA for the CDR3: TGTGCCAGCAGTTCCTGGGGGGATTACAATGAGCAGTTCTTC.

This clonotype was observed a handful of times. This chain uses TRBV7-9 with TRBJ2-3, with D perhaps TRBD1 (5 bases). V gave up 5 bases and J gave up 6 bases, with 12 bases separating them. The CDR3 consists of 13 residues. Germline loops: CDR1 SEHNR, CDR2 FQNEAQ (reference sequence). This CDR3 reads CASSLGADDTQYF. In DNA form, the CDR3 reads TGTGCCAGCAGCCTTGGGGCCGACGATACGCAGTATTTT.

The chain joins TRBV18 to TRBJ2-3; the match to TRBD1 covers 8 bases. This CDR3 is built from 17 residues. Unmatched junction bases numbered 9, after V lost 3 bases and J lost 1 base. Germline loops: CDR1 KGHSH, CDR2 LQKENI. The CDR3 spells CASSPFETGVRTDTQYF. The CDR3 nucleotides read TGTGCCAGCTCACCTTTCGAGACAGGGGTGCGCACAGATACGCAGTATTTT.

The V and J genes are TRBV5-1 and TRBJ2-1; tentatively, D is TRBD2 (6 bases). V was trimmed by 3 bases and J by 7 bases, leaving 11 bases between them. This CDR3 region has 13 residues. CDR1 and CDR2 from the germline V gene are SGHRS and YFSETQ. CDR3 bases: TGCGCCAGCAGCTGGGGAGGATGGAATGAGCAGTTCTTC. Protein product: CASSWGGWNEQFF. Supplemented by reference TRBV5-1 and TRBJ2-1, the full variable domain reads KAGVTQTPRYLIKTRGQQVTLSCSPISGHRSVSWYQQTPGQGLQFLFEYFSETQRNKGNFPGRFSGRQFSNSRSEMNVSTLELGDSALYLCASSWGGWNEQFFGPGTRLTVL.

The gene calls are TRBV24-1 and TRBJ2-1; possibly TRBD2 for D (5 bases). The CDR3 extends over 14 amino acids. The germline V gene encodes CDR1 KGHDR and CDR2 SFDVKD. Trimming pared 9 bases from V and 3 bases from J, leaving 14 bases between. The CDR3 coding sequence is TGTGCCACCGCTGAGTACGGAGGCTACAATGAGCAGTTCTTC. It encodes CATAEYGGYNEQFF.